This TCR beta chain emerged from a study of T cells in localized non-small cell lung cancer. Whole-study findings and limits: Uninvolved adjacent lung showed peak T cell clonality, exceeding tumor.

Sequencing was performed with immunoSEQ multiplex PCR; in TCRdb, only in-frame clones are kept and a portion is missing. Here the sample spans fewer than 40,000 clones, approximately 86% being singletons. Turning to this clone: Its matching antigen is unknown.

Trimming stripped 4 bases from V and 7 bases from J, with 13 bases between. This CDR3 has 13 residues. The chain couples TRBV23-1 to TRBJ1-2, with TRBD1 as a possible D gene (5 bases). TRBV23-1 qualifies as an ORF whose function is uncertain. The receptor was isolated from a man aged 35 to 70 with stage III lung adenocarcinoma. The specimen was peripheral blood mononuclear cells, collected before any cancer treatment. CDR3 sequence (DNA): TGCGCCAGCAGTCCGGGGCCCCACTGTGGCTACACCTTC. This gives the protein CASSPGPHCGYTF.